Listed here are 19 T cell receptor beta chains from one sample, sequenced in a study of blood T cell repertoires in COVID-19. Data came from immunoSEQ multiplex PCR; TCRdb stores just in-frame clones and leaves some out. The sample consists of roughly 200,000 clones, 86% of them appearing once. Sequencing was performed on PBMCs or T cells enriched from blood (not recorded which). The origin of the receptors is a woman aged 45-59 years in a cohort exposed to, infected with or recovered from COVID-19 (not recorded which).

V is TRBV2 and J is TRBJ2-5; TRBD2 matches at 11 bases. Germline values: CDR1 SNHLY, CDR2 FYNNEI. The J segment lost 1 base and the V segment lost 7 bases, leaving 5 bases of the junction unmatched. This CDR3 has 15 residues. CDR3 DNA sequence: TGTGCCAGCAACCTAGCGGGGGGTCTCCAAGAGACCCAGTACTTC. Its translation: CASNLAGGLQETQYF.

The V call is TRBV5-1, the J call TRBJ1-3; 9 bases match TRBD1. V was pared by 3 bases and J by 0 bases, with 4 bases of the junction left unmatched. This CDR3 comprises 16 residues. The V gene's germline CDR1 is SGHRS and CDR2 YFSETQ. The CDR3 loop reads CASSWTGESSGNTIYF. CDR3 coding DNA: TGCGCCAGCAGCTGGACAGGGGAGAGCTCTGGAAACACCATATATTTT. The full variable domain, its missing parts supplied by reference TRBV5-1 and TRBJ1-3, is KAGVTQTPRYLIKTRGQQVTLSCSPISGHRSVSWYQQTPGQGLQFLFEYFSETQRNKGNFPGRFSGRQFSNSRSEMNVSTLELGDSALYLCASSWTGESSGNTIYFGEGSWLTVV.

The count of this clone is one. The gene calls are TRBV14 and TRBJ2-7; D gene uncertain. This CDR3 is built from 13 residues. In germline, CDR1 is SGHDN, CDR2 FVKESK. V shed 2 bases and J shed 3 bases, with 8 bases lying between them. CDR3 sequence: CASSQSVNYEQYF. The CDR3 DNA follows: TGTGCCAGCAGCCAAAGCGTAAACTACGAGCAGTACTTC.

The chain couples TRBV6-2 or TRBV6-3 to TRBJ1-5; TRBD1 aligns across 12 bases. CDR3 size: 20 residues. Per germline, CDR1 MNHEY and CDR2 SVGEGT. V dropped 0 bases and J dropped 9; count of bases not matched to a gene: 18. This CDR3 reads CASSYSILSLGQGARVPQHF. In DNA, the CDR3 is TGTGCCAGCAGTTACTCGATCTTAAGCTTGGGACAGGGGGCTAGGGTGCCCCAGCATTTT.

This clone has a single count. The chain employs TRBV4-3 and TRBJ2-2, with a tentative D call TRBD1 (5 bases). This CDR3 contains 16 residues. Trimming removed 0 bases at V and 9 bases at J, with 17 bases between. The V gene's germline CDR1 is LGHNA and CDR2 YSLEER. CDR3 region: CASSQDFDRMGRELFF. CDR3 DNA sequence: TGCGCCAGCAGCCAAGATTTCGATAGGATGGGGCGGGAGCTGTTTTTT.

V is TRBV25-1 and J is TRBJ2-3; D is possibly TRBD2 (5 bases). The ends were cut back, 6 bases at V and 7 bases at J, with 11 bases in the middle. The CDR3 is 12 residues long. The germline gives CDR1 MGHDK, CDR2 SYGVNS. This chain's CDR3 is CASSLPGNTQYF. The CDR3 nucleotides are TGTGCCAGCAGCCTACCGGGGAATACGCAGTATTTT.

The chain carries TRBV7-2 and TRBJ1-1; D remains unclear. The V end lost 7 bases, the J end lost 3 bases, and 15 bases lay between the germline ends. The germline CDR1 and CDR2 sequences are SGHTA and FQGNSA. The CDR3 contains 14 residues. CDR3 DNA sequence: TGTGCCAGCACCCCGAGGCTTGGGTACACTGAAGCTTTCTTT. It is translated as CASTPRLGYTEAFF.

CDR3: CASRRGTGWPEAFF. The CDR3 DNA reads TGTGCCAGTAGAAGGGGTACAGGGTGGCCTGAAGCTTTCTTT. This chain joins TRBV19 and TRBJ1-1, with TRBD1 as a possible D gene (6 bases). Germline V gene sequence: CDR1 LNHDA, CDR2 SQIVND (reference sequence). The germline V and J ends were trimmed by 6 bases and 6 bases, with 17 bases remaining between them. The CDR3 runs to 14 residues.

This clone came up a few times. CDR3 in amino acids: CAISDSGGAGEQYF. The CDR3 DNA is TGTGCCATCAGTGATAGCGGGGGGGCCGGAGAGCAGTACTTC. V and J are TRBV10-3 and TRBJ2-7; 11 nucleotides agree with TRBD2. V lost 3 bases, J lost 7 bases, and 5 bases stayed unmatched. The germline V gene encodes CDR1 ENHRY and CDR2 SYGVKD. The CDR3 spans 14 residues.

V and J are TRBV24-1 and TRBJ2-5; D is unresolved. V lost 4 bases, J lost 2 bases, and 7 bases lay in between. The CDR3 is 13 residues long. Germline CDR1 KGHDR, CDR2 SFDVKD. The CDR3 protein is CATSDNTQETQYF. The CDR3 DNA reads TGTGCCACCAGTGACAATACACAAGAGACCCAGTACTTC.

V usage is TRBV6-5 and J usage is TRBJ1-5, with D possibly matching TRBD1 (6 bases). The CDR3 length is 14 residues. CDR1 is MNHEY, CDR2 SVGAGI, per germline. V was pared by 8 bases and J by 6 bases, with 17 bases between. The CDR3 reads CASVWGGGPQPQHF. The CDR3 nucleotides read TGTGCCAGCGTCTGGGGAGGGGGGCCTCAGCCCCAGCATTTT.

The chain carries TRBV5-6 and TRBJ1-5, with 11 bases that match TRBD1. The CDR3 totals 15 residues. Germline CDR1 is SGHDT and CDR2 is YYEEEE. V dropped 4 bases and J dropped 6; count of bases not matched to a gene: 6. CDR3 residues: CASSRTGGLGQPQHF. CDR3 sequence (DNA): TGTGCCAGCAGCCGGACAGGGGGCCTTGGTCAGCCCCAGCATTTT.

The chain carries TRBV7-8 and TRBJ2-7; a weak D match, TRBD1 (9 bases). Germline-derived CDR1 and CDR2 are SGHVS and FQNEAQ. The CDR3 runs to 18 residues. The V end lost 0 bases, the J end lost 1 base, and 19 bases lay between the germline ends. The CDR3 DNA reads as TGTGCCAGCAGCTTAGCAAATCGCGGGGGGACAGGGTCCTACGAGCAGTACTTC. Protein sequence: CASSLANRGGTGSYEQYF.

J is TRBJ1-1 and V is TRBV5-1, with D perhaps matching TRBD1 (5 bases). This CDR3 is 16 amino acids long. The V gene's germline CDR1 is SGHRS and CDR2 YFSETQ. Trimming cost V 0 bases and J 0 bases, with 12 bases left between them. The CDR3 spells CASSLEGWRMNTEAFF. For the CDR3, the DNA is TGCGCCAGCAGCTTGGAGGGGTGGCGGATGAACACTGAAGCTTTCTTT.

This clone was counted a few times. The chain couples TRBV6-5 to TRBJ1-1; D is uncertain. V lost 6 bases to trimming and J lost 7 bases, with 12 bases between them. Germline CDR1 MNHEY, CDR2 SVGAGI. This CDR3 spans 12 amino acids. CDR3 DNA sequence: TGTGCCAGCAGAATCCAAACAGTTGAAGCTTTCTTT. Its protein product is CASRIQTVEAFF.

J is TRBJ1-5 and V is TRBV3-1 (or the pseudogene TRBV3-2); 9 bases agree with TRBD1. Germline assignment: CDR1 LGHDT and CDR2 YNNKEL (reference sequence). J gave up 7 bases and V 4 bases, and 8 bases lay outside the gene matches. This CDR3 comprises 15 residues. The CDR3 loop is CASSPYGQGSQPQHF. The CDR3 coding sequence is TGTGCCAGCAGCCCGTACGGACAGGGGTCACAGCCCCAGCATTTT.

This sequence joins TRBV18 and TRBJ1-2; TRBD1 matches 9 bases. The V segment lost 5 bases and the J segment 10 bases; nucleotides outside the gene matches: 8. This CDR3 spans 13 amino acids. Germline values: CDR1 KGHSH, CDR2 LQKENI. The CDR3 loop is CASSDRGTDDYTF. The CDR3 bases are TGTGCCAGCTCAGACAGGGGGACGGACGACTACACCTTC.

V usage is TRBV7-3 and J usage is TRBJ2-1; TRBD2 is a possible D gene (7 bases). CDR3 size: 15 residues. Germline loops: CDR1 SGHTA, CDR2 FQGTGA. The V and J ends lost 1 base and 6 bases respectively, with 13 bases between them. As DNA, the CDR3 is TGTGCCAGCAGCTTAAGAGGGGGGGCTGGCAATGAGCAGTTCTTC. Protein product: CASSLRGGAGNEQFF.

The chain is built from TRBV5-1 and TRBJ1-2, with a tentative D call TRBD1 (5 bases). Per germline, CDR1 SGHRS and CDR2 YFSETQ. This CDR3 contains 13 residues. Trimming shortened V by 4 bases and J by 8 bases, and 15 bases separated the two germline ends. The CDR3 DNA reads TGCGCCAGCAGCCCGAACGGGGGATACGGCTACACCTTC. It specifies CASSPNGGYGYTF.